This TCR beta chain was sequenced for a study of blood T cell repertoires in COVID-19. For the study at large: Samples came from the United States, Italy and Spain, spanning acute and convalescent COVID-19.

As originally analysed: Amplified reference gene primers provided the basis for estimating nucleated cell counts. Repertoires were generated with immunoSEQ multiplex PCR, while TCRdb's copy carries only in-frame clones and drops some. The V and J calls and clone size come from that table; D and trimming were worked out from the DNA. In the table there are around 200,000 clones, 85% to 90% of which are singletons. Trimming at V came to 0 bases and at J to 1 base, leaving 0 bases not matched to a gene. Germline CDR1 is SGDLS and CDR2 is YYNGEE. The CDR3 has 15 amino acids. Participant ages covered roughly 18 to 89 years across 20 to 30 US areas.

This sequence originates from a man in his forties who had recovered from COVID-19. The specimen was PBMCs or T cells enriched from blood (not recorded which). V gene TRBV9 combines with J gene TRBJ2-7, with 11 bases aligning to TRBD2. In DNA form, the CDR3 reads TGTGCCAGCAGCGTAGGACTAGCGGGATCCTACGAGCAGTACTTC. Protein sequence: CASSVGLAGSYEQYF. Full variable domain (rest looked up from reference TRBV9 and TRBJ2-7): DSGVTQTPKHLITATGQRVTLRCSPRSGDLSVYWYQQSLDQGLQFLIQYYNGEERAKGNILERFSAQQFPDLHSELNLSSLELGDSALYFCASSVGLAGSYEQYFGPGTRLTVT.